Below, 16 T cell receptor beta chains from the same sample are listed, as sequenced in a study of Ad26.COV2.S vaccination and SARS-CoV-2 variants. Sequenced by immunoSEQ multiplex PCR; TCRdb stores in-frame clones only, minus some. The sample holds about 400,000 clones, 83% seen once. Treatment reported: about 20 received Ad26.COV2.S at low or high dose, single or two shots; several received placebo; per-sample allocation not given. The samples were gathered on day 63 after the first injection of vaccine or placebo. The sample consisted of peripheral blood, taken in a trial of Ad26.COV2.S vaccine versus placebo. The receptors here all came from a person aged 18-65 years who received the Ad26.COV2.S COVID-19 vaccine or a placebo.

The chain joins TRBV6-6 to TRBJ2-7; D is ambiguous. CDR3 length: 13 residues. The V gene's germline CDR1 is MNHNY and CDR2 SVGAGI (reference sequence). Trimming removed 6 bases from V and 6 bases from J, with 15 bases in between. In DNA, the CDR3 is TGTGCCAGCAGCAGTACTCACAACGCCGAGCAGTACTTC. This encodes CASSSTHNAEQYF.

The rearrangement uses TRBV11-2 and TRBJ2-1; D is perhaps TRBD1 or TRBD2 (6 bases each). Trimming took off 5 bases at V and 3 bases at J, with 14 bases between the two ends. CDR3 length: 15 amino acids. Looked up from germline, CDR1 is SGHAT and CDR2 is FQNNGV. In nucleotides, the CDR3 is TGTGCCAGCAGCCTGGCGGAGGGGGGCTACAATGAGCAGTTCTTC. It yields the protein CASSLAEGGYNEQFF.

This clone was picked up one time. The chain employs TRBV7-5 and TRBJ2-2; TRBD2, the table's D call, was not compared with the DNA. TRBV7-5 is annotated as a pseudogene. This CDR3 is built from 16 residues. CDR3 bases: TGTGCCAGAAGCCGACAGATTAGCGGGGACACCGGGGAGCTGTTTTTT. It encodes CARSRQISGDTGELFF.

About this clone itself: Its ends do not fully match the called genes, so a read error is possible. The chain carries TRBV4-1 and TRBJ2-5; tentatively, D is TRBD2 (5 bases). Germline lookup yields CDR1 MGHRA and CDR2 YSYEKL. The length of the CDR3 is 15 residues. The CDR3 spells CASRGIAIGGEAQYF. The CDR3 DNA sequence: TGCGCCAGCAGAGGGATAGCGATTGGAGGAGAGGCCCAGTACTTC.

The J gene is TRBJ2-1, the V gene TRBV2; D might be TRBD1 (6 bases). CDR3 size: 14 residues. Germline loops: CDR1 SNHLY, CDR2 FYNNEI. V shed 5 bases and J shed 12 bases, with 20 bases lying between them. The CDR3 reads CASSPEAPRGRQFF. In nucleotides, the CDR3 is TGTGCCAGCAGTCCCGAAGCGCCCAGGGGACGGCAGTTCTTC.

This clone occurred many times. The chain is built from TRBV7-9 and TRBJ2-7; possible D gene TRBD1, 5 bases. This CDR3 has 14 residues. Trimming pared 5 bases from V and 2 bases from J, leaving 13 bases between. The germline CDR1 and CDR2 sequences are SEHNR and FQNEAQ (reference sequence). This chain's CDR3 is CASSPRGYTYEQYF. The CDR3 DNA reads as TGTGCCAGCAGCCCAAGGGGCTACACCTACGAGCAGTACTTC.

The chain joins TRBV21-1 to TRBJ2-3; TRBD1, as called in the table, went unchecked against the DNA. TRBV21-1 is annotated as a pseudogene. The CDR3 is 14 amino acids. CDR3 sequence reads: CASSKVDRADTQYF. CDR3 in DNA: TGTGCCAGCAGCAAAGTAGACAGAGCAGATACGCAGTATTTT.

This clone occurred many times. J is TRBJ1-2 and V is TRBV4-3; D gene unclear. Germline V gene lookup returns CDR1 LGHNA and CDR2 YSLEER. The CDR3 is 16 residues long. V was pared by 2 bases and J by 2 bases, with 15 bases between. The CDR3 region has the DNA TGCGCCAGCAGCCAAAACCCTTCGGGAGGGAACTATGGCTACACCTTC. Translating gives CASSQNPSGGNYGYTF.

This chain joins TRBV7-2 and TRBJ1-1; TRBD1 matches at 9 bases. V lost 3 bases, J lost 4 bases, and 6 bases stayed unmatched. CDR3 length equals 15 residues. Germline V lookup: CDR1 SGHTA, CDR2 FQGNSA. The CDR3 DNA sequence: TGTGCCAGCAGCTTCACAGGGGGCGTTGGCACTGAAGCTTTCTTT. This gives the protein CASSFTGGVGTEAFF.

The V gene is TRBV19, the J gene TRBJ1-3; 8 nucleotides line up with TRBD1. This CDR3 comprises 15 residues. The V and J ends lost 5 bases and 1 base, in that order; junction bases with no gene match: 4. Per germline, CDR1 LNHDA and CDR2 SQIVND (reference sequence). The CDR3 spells CASSVRGRSGNTIYF. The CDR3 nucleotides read TGTGCCAGTAGTGTCAGGGGGCGATCTGGAAACACCATATATTTT.

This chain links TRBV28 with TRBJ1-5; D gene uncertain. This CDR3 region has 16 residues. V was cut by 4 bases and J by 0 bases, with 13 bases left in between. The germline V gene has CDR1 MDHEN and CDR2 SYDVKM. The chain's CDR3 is CASSSPLGYSNQPQHF. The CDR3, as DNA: TGTGCCAGCAGTTCCCCTTTGGGGTATAGCAATCAGCCCCAGCATTTT. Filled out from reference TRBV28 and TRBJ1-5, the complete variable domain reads DVKVTQSSRYLVKRTGEKVFLECVQDMDHENMFWYRQDPGLGLRLIYFSYDVKMKEKGDIPEGYSVSREKKERFSLILESASTNQTSMYLCASSSPLGYSNQPQHFGDGTRLSIL.

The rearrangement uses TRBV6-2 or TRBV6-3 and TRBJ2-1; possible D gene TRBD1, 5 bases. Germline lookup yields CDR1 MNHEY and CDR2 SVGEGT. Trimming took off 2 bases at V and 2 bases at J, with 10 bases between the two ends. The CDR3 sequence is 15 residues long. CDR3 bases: TGTGCCAGCAGTTACGGGAAGGGGACCTACAATGAGCAGTTCTTC. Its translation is CASSYGKGTYNEQFF.

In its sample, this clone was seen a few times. The CDR3 DNA follows: TGTGCCAGCAGCTTGAGTAGGGATGGCTACACCTTC. Translating it yields CASSLSRDGYTF. The chain combines TRBV7-2 with TRBJ1-2; no definite D call. Germline-derived CDR1 and CDR2 are SGHTA and FQGNSA. Trimming removed 3 bases from V and 6 bases from J, with 8 bases in between. The CDR3 has 12 amino acids.

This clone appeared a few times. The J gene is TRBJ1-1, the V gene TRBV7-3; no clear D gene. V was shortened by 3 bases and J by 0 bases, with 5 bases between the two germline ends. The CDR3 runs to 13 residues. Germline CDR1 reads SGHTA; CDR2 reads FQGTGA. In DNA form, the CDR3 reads TGTGCCAGCAGCTTTGACCTGAACACTGAAGCTTTCTTT. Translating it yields CASSFDLNTEAFF.

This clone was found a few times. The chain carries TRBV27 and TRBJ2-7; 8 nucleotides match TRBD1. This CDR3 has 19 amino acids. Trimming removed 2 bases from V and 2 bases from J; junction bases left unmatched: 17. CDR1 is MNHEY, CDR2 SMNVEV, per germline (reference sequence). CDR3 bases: TGTGCCAGCAGTTTACTCTCTCCAGGGGGCGACCTATGGCCCTACGAGCAGTACTTC. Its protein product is CASSLLSPGGDLWPYEQYF.

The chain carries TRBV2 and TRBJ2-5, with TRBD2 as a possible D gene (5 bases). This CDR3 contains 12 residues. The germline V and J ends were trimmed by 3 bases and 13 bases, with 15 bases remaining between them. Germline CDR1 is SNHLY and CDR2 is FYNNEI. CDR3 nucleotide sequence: TGTGCCAGCAGTGACCGGGCACTAGTCCCGTACTTC. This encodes CASSDRALVPYF.